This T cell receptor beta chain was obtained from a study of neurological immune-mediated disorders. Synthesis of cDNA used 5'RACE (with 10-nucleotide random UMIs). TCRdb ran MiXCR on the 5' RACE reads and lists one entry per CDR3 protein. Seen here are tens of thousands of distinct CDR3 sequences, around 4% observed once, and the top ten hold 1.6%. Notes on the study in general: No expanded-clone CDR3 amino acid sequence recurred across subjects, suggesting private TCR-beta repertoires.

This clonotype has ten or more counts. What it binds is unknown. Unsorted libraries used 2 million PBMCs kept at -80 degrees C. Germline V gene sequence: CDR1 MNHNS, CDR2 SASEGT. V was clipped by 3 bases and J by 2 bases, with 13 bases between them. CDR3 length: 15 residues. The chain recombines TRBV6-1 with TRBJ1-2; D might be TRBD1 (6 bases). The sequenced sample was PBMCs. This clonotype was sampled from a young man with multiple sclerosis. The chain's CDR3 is CASSDGGLPNYGYTF. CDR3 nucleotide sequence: TGTGCCAGCAGTGACGGGGGGCTCCCGAACTATGGCTACACCTTC.